The 18 T cell receptor beta chains given below trace back to one sample, sequenced in a study of blood T cell repertoires in COVID-19. The repertoire was sequenced with immunoSEQ multiplex PCR; TCRdb's copy has only in-frame clones and lacks some. The repertoire has about 190,000 clones, about 89% of them found once; the top ten carry about 7%. The sample comprised peripheral blood. The receptors stem from a man aged 35-49 years with acute or convalescent COVID-19.

Written as DNA, the CDR3 is TGTGCCAGCAGTCCCGGGGGGGGCGCAACCTACGAGCAGTACTTC. This codes for CASSPGGGATYEQYF. J is TRBJ2-7 and V is TRBV6-5, with 8 bases fitting TRBD2. V lost 5 bases and J lost 2; bases outside the gene matches: 8. Germline CDR1 and CDR2: MNHEY and SVGAGI. This CDR3 comprises 15 residues.

The CDR3 sequence: CASSSHGTEFSYEQYF. CDR3 nucleotides: TGTGCCAGCAGCTCCCACGGGACAGAATTCTCCTACGAGCAGTACTTC. The V gene is TRBV7-2, the J gene TRBJ2-7; 7 nucleotides agree with TRBD1. The ends lost 4 bases at V and 0 bases at J; junction bases unmatched: 9. The CDR3 is 16 residues long. Germline CDR1 is SGHTA and CDR2 is FQGNSA.

The chain recombines TRBV28 with TRBJ1-1, with no clear D. The V end lost 6 bases, the J end lost 1 base, and 6 bases lay between the germline ends. This CDR3 is built from 12 residues. Germline V gene data show CDR1 as MDHEN and CDR2 as SYDVKM. The CDR3 is CASRATNTEAFF. CDR3 nucleotide sequence: TGTGCCAGCAGGGCCACGAACACTGAAGCTTTCTTT.

V and J are TRBV3-1 (or the pseudogene TRBV3-2) and TRBJ1-4; D ambiguous. Germline V lookup: CDR1 LGHDT, CDR2 YNNKEL (reference sequence). Trimming pared 4 bases from V and 8 bases from J, leaving 8 bases between. CDR3 length: 12 residues. DNA of the CDR3: TGTGCCAGCAGCCCTGCGGGGGAAAAACTGTTTTTT. Translating gives CASSPAGEKLFF.

The chain recombines TRBV4-3 with TRBJ2-2, with a tentative D call TRBD2 (5 bases). The CDR3 consists of 15 residues. The V gene's germline CDR1 is LGHNA and CDR2 YSLEER. Trimming took 6 bases from V and 1 from J, leaving 12 bases between them. The CDR3, as DNA: TGCGCCAGCAGTCCCACCGGAGGGAACACCGGGGAGCTGTTTTTT. Translation gives CASSPTGGNTGELFF.

The rearrangement joins TRBV6-5 to TRBJ1-1; D uncertain. CDR3 length equals 14 residues. V dropped 5 bases and J dropped 4 bases, with 14 bases sitting between them. CDR1 and CDR2 (germline): MNHEY, SVGAGI. The CDR3 DNA reads TGTGCCAGCAGTCCCCCGGGAAAGGGCACTGAAGCTTTCTTT. It specifies CASSPPGKGTEAFF.

The rearrangement joins TRBV5-5 to TRBJ1-5; D uncertain. With 2 bases removed from V and 9 bases from J, the gap between germline ends came to 9 bases. Germline CDR1 reads SGHKS; CDR2 reads YYEKEE (reference sequence). CDR3 length: 12 residues. The CDR3: CASSFWSGPQHF. The CDR3 coding sequence is TGTGCCAGCAGCTTTTGGTCCGGGCCCCAGCATTTT.

The chain uses TRBV10-3 and TRBJ2-7; TRBD1 might be the D (6 bases). V was pared by 3 bases and J by 3 bases, with 15 bases between. Germline V gene sequence: CDR1 ENHRY, CDR2 SYGVKD. This CDR3 contains 15 residues. CDR3 in DNA: TGTGCCATCAGTGACCGGGACATATCAATCTACGAGCAGTACTTC. Protein sequence: CAISDRDISIYEQYF.

The V and J genes are TRBV10-1 and TRBJ2-1, with D perhaps TRBD1 (5 bases). CDR3 length equals 12 residues. Germline CDR1 and CDR2: WNHNN and SYGVQD (reference sequence). The V end was cut by 8 bases, the J end by 8 bases, with 13 bases between. The CDR3 DNA reads as TGCGCCAGCCGACCCAGGGTCCATGAGCAGTTCTTC. Translated, it gives CASRPRVHEQFF.

J is TRBJ2-1 and V is TRBV6-4; 9 positions agree with TRBD2. Trimming took 4 bases from V and 4 from J; bases not matched to a gene: 11. Germline assignment: CDR1 MRHNA and CDR2 SNTAGT. This CDR3 is 17 amino acids long. CDR3 region: CASSAGPMRGGYNEQFF. DNA for the CDR3: TGTGCCAGCAGTGCCGGGCCCATGCGGGGGGGATACAATGAGCAGTTCTTC.

This chain uses TRBV7-2 with TRBJ2-1; 12 nucleotides match TRBD2. The CDR3 spans 16 residues. The germline CDR1 and CDR2 sequences are SGHTA and FQGNSA. J lost 8 bases, V lost 3 bases, and 8 bases had no gene match. The CDR3 region is CASSFRLAGGPDEQFF. The CDR3 coding sequence is TGTGCCAGCAGCTTTCGGCTAGCGGGGGGGCCGGATGAGCAGTTCTTC.

The chain recombines TRBV5-4 with TRBJ1-4, with D perhaps TRBD1 (6 bases). Germline CDR1 is SGHNT and CDR2 is YYREEE (reference sequence). V lost 5 bases, J lost 6 bases, and 17 bases lay in between. The CDR3 runs 15 residues. CDR3 DNA: TGTGCCAGCAGGGACAGCTATCGTACGGATGAAAAACTGTTTTTT. Its protein is CASRDSYRTDEKLFF.

The chain carries TRBV2 and TRBJ1-5; 7 bases align to TRBD1. The V segment lost 6 bases and the J segment 6 bases; nucleotides outside the gene matches: 8. Germline V gene sequence: CDR1 SNHLY, CDR2 FYNNEI. The CDR3 runs to 14 residues. CDR3 loop: CASSPQTGSQPQHF. In DNA form, the CDR3 reads TGTGCCAGCAGCCCCCAGACAGGGAGTCAGCCCCAGCATTTT.

J is TRBJ1-4 and V is TRBV3-1 (or the pseudogene TRBV3-2); D might be TRBD1 (5 bases). Germline CDR1 LGHDT, CDR2 YNNKEL (reference sequence). Trimming removed 0 bases at V and 7 bases at J, with 9 bases between. The CDR3 sequence is 14 residues long. CDR3 loop: CASSQDLGVEKLFF. The CDR3 coding sequence is TGTGCCAGCAGCCAAGATCTAGGGGTTGAAAAACTGTTTTTT.

V and J are TRBV30 and TRBJ2-5; D might be TRBD1 (5 bases). V lost 2 bases and J lost 5, with 15 bases in between. CDR1 and CDR2 from the germline V gene are GTSNPN and SVGIG (reference sequence). The CDR3 covers 14 residues. The CDR3 loop is CAWSSPRGRETQYF. CDR3 coding DNA: TGTGCCTGGAGTTCCCCAAGGGGTAGGGAGACCCAGTACTTC.

The rearrangement joins TRBV24-1 to TRBJ1-2; D unclear. The ends were cut back, 5 bases at V and 5 bases at J, with 5 bases in the middle. The CDR3 contains 11 residues. The germline V gene encodes CDR1 KGHDR and CDR2 SFDVKD. CDR3 amino acids: CATSAQYGYTF. CDR3 in DNA: TGTGCCACCAGTGCGCAGTATGGCTACACCTTC.

J is TRBJ1-6 and V is TRBV4-2; D is uncertain. Trimming left V 5 bases short and J 7 bases short, with 18 bases between. Germline V gives CDR1 LGHNA, CDR2 YNFKEQ. This CDR3 comprises 16 residues. The CDR3 here is CASSEVHVGGNSPLHF. CDR3 nucleotides: TGTGCCAGCAGCGAGGTCCATGTAGGTGGGAATTCACCCCTCCACTTT.

V gene TRBV12-3 or TRBV12-4 combines with J gene TRBJ2-5; 7 bases match TRBD1. This CDR3 has 13 residues. V lost 6 bases and J lost 4; bases outside the gene matches: 5. This CDR3 is CASRETGLETQYF. CDR3 nucleotides: TGTGCCAGCAGGGAGACAGGGTTAGAGACCCAGTACTTC.